The text below deals with one T cell receptor beta chain. The antigen is undetermined. This CDR3 comprises 15 residues. V dropped 3 bases and J dropped 4 bases, with 16 bases sitting between them. Germline lookup yields CDR1 MDHEN and CDR2 SYDVKM. This specimen comes from a study of cytomegalovirus exposure and HLA in healthy donors. About the research overall: Earlier, roughly 120 million unique TCR beta sequences were recovered from approximately 180 million T cells by an analysis. Around 80 million unique TCRs from HLA-typed donors were held in an early data release. Broader study findings: In a later analysis, compared with equally common non-associated chains, HLA-associated beta chains were more expanded.

It was with 60 Vbeta and 13 Jbeta primers that the PCR ran. Produced via immunoSEQ multiplex PCR; TCRdb's table is partial and in-frame only. This sample has about 150,000 clones; around 79% occur once, and the top ten carry 1.5% to 2%. The V call is TRBV28, the J call TRBJ2-7; perhaps TRBD2 as D (6 bases). This receptor was identified in a woman in her twenties or thirties in good health and CMV-seronegative. Sequenced material: PBMCs. CDR3 residues: CASSLSSAGLYEQYF. As DNA, the CDR3 is TGTGCCAGCAGTTTGTCGTCGGCAGGACTATACGAGCAGTACTTC.